The 30 T cell receptor beta chains given below trace back to one sample, sequenced in a study of cytomegalovirus exposure and HLA in healthy donors. 13 Jbeta primers and 60 Vbeta primers were used for the PCR. This table comes from immunoSEQ multiplex PCR, and its TCRdb copy is limited to in-frame clones, with some not included. The profile shows some 160,000 clones, approximately 80% of them singletons. The specimen was PBMCs. The origin of the receptors is a male donor in good health and CMV-seropositive.

This chain connects TRBV9 to TRBJ2-1, with 10 bases fitting TRBD2. Trimming cost V 4 bases and J 2 bases; bases outside gene matches: 3. Germline V gene sequence: CDR1 SGDLS, CDR2 YYNGEE. The CDR3 covers 15 residues. The CDR3 region has the DNA TGTGCCAGCAGCCTAAGCGGGGGGGCCTACAATGAGCAGTTCTTC. Encoded protein: CASSLSGGAYNEQFF.

The rearrangement uses TRBV15 and TRBJ1-1, with D maybe TRBD1 (5 bases). The germline V gene encodes CDR1 LNHNV and CDR2 YYDKDF (reference sequence). V was pared by 8 bases and J by 5 bases, with 24 bases between. This CDR3 is 16 amino acids long. CDR3 protein: CATQPPPRGGGTEAFF. In DNA form, the CDR3 reads TGTGCCACCCAACCCCCCCCAAGGGGAGGTGGAACTGAAGCTTTCTTT.

This clone has only one observation. The chain has TRBV5-4 and TRBJ2-1; D is perhaps TRBD2 (6 bases). V lost 0 bases, J lost 2 bases, and 12 bases lay in between. Germline CDR1 and CDR2: SGHNT and YYREEE (reference sequence). The CDR3 has 16 amino acids. The CDR3 sequence: CASSLVAGSTYNEQFF. CDR3 DNA sequence: TGTGCCAGCAGCTTGGTGGCGGGGTCTACCTACAATGAGCAGTTCTTC.

The chain carries TRBV18 and TRBJ2-5, with TRBD2 identical over 12 bases. The J call could be wrong; TRBJ2-7 is a better fit for the DNA end. In germline, CDR1 is KGHSH, CDR2 LQKENI. This CDR3 spans 15 amino acids. Here the CDR3 DNA reads TGTGCCAGCTCACCACCGACTAGCGGGAGCTACGAGCAGTACTTC. Its protein is CASSPPTSGSYEQYF.

The V and J genes are TRBV2 and TRBJ2-5, with D unclear. V was shortened by 6 bases and J by 5 bases, with 10 bases between the two germline ends. The CDR3 runs to 12 residues. Germline loops: CDR1 SNHLY, CDR2 FYNNEI. In nucleotides, the CDR3 is TGTGCCAGCAGCCTGTACGGGGAGACCCAGTACTTC. This translates into CASSLYGETQYF.

The CDR3 region has the DNA TGCGCCAGCAGCCAAGCCCCCAGGGTGGATACGCAGTATTTT. Protein sequence: CASSQAPRVDTQYF. This sequence joins TRBV4-3 and TRBJ2-3; TRBD1 might be the D (5 bases). The V gene lost 1 base and the J gene lost 6 bases, with 11 bases spanning the gap. In germline, CDR1 is LGHNA, CDR2 YSLEER. The CDR3 contains 14 residues.

This chain uses TRBV27 with TRBJ2-7, with D possibly TRBD2 on 5 matching bases. Trimming pared 5 bases from V and 0 bases from J, leaving 14 bases between. This CDR3 is 15 amino acids long. CDR1 is MNHEY and CDR2 is SMNVEV in the germline V gene (reference sequence). The CDR3 region is CASSAPSGNSYEQYF. The CDR3 DNA reads as TGTGCCAGCAGTGCCCCCTCCGGGAACTCCTACGAGCAGTACTTC.

The chain links TRBV4-3 to TRBJ1-2; D possibly corresponds to TRBD1 (6 bases). Trimming cost V 3 bases and J 8 bases, with 28 bases left between them. Germline CDR1 LGHNA, CDR2 YSLEER. The CDR3 spans 18 residues. CDR3 loop: CASSQDLHGAAGAKGYTF. CDR3 in DNA: TGCGCCAGCAGCCAGGATCTACACGGGGCAGCAGGGGCAAAAGGCTACACCTTC.

This clone was recorded once. J is TRBJ2-1 and V is TRBV29-1; 10 bases align to TRBD2. Germline V gene sequence: CDR1 SQVTM, CDR2 ANQGSEA. The CDR3 runs 15 residues. The trim removed 7 bases at V and 8 bases at J, leaving 14 bases unmatched. CDR3 sequence (DNA): TGCAGCGGCCAAGGGGCTAGCGGGAGTGTCGATGAGCAGTTCTTC. This gives the protein CSGQGASGSVDEQFF.

V is TRBV7-2 and J is TRBJ1-4, with D perhaps TRBD1 (5 bases). V lost 2 bases, J lost 5 bases, and 15 bases lay in between. Germline CDR1 is SGHTA and CDR2 is FQGNSA. CDR3 size: 16 residues. CDR3 sequence reads: CASSLPLGGTNEKLFF. The CDR3 bases are TGTGCCAGCAGCTTACCTCTGGGGGGGACGAATGAAAAACTGTTTTTT.

This chain joins TRBV27 and TRBJ2-1; 9 bases fit TRBD1. This CDR3 has 13 residues. V lost 6 bases and J lost 4; bases outside the gene matches: 1. CDR1 and CDR2 from the germline V gene are MNHEY and SMNVEV (reference sequence). Written as DNA, the CDR3 is TGTGCCAGCAGGGGGACAGGGTACAATGAGCAGTTCTTC. It translates to CASRGTGYNEQFF.

The J gene is TRBJ1-2, the V gene TRBV28, with 11 bases identical to TRBD1. With 5 bases clipped from V and 8 bases from J, the junction kept 10 bases outside the gene matches. CDR1 MDHEN and CDR2 SYDVKM come from the germline V gene. This CDR3 contains 15 residues. This CDR3 is CASSAPGQGVEGYTF. The CDR3 nucleotides read TGTGCCAGCAGTGCTCCGGGACAGGGGGTGGAGGGCTACACCTTC.

The V call is TRBV5-8, the J call TRBJ2-7, with a weak D call TRBD1 (6 bases). The CDR3 consists of 13 residues. The germline CDR1 and CDR2 sequences are SGHTS and YDEGEE. With 3 bases removed from V and 1 base from J, the gap between germline ends came to 8 bases. The CDR3 sequence is CASSWDISYEQYF. DNA of the CDR3: TGTGCCAGCAGCTGGGACATTTCCTACGAGCAGTACTTC.

CDR3 in amino acids: CASSSTSGRTDTQYF. The CDR3, as DNA: TGCGCCAGCAGCTCAACTAGCGGGCGCACAGATACGCAGTATTTT. This rearrangement joins TRBV5-1 to TRBJ2-3, with 9 bases fitting TRBD2. The ends lost 3 bases at V and 1 base at J; junction bases unmatched: 3. Looked up from germline, CDR1 is SGHRS and CDR2 is YFSETQ. The CDR3 runs to 15 residues.

The rearrangement joins TRBV7-2 to TRBJ2-7; a possible D gene is TRBD2 (6 bases). The CDR3 sequence is 15 residues long. V lost 1 base, J lost 2 bases, and 12 bases lay in between. Germline CDR1 and CDR2: SGHTA and FQGNSA. CDR3 sequence: CASSLVPGTPYEQYF. For the CDR3, the DNA is TGTGCCAGCAGCTTAGTACCGGGGACTCCCTACGAGCAGTACTTC.

CDR3 protein: CAAGRPQHTEAFF. The DNA for the CDR3 is TGTGCCGCTGGGCGACCTCAGCACACTGAAGCTTTCTTT. V gene TRBV19 combines with J gene TRBJ1-1; unclear D gene. The CDR3 consists of 13 residues. CDR1 is LNHDA, CDR2 SQIVND, per germline (reference sequence). V lost 11 bases to trimming and J lost 3 bases, with 16 bases between them.

The J gene is TRBJ1-5, the V gene TRBV30; 9 bases align to TRBD1. The CDR3 runs 13 residues. The V gene end was trimmed by 3 bases and the J gene end by 7 bases; junction bases not matched to a gene: 4. Germline values: CDR1 GTSNPN, CDR2 SVGIG (reference sequence). CDR3 residues: CAWSWTGDQPQHF. CDR3 DNA: TGTGCCTGGAGCTGGACAGGGGACCAGCCCCAGCATTTT.

This clone has only one observation. The chain employs TRBV4-1 and TRBJ1-6; 7 nucleotides line up with TRBD1. The CDR3 is 15 residues long. The ends lost 0 bases at V and 10 bases at J; junction bases unmatched: 6. Looked up from germline, CDR1 is MGHRA and CDR2 is YSYEKL. The CDR3 here is CASSQEAGRGSPLHF. Here the CDR3 DNA reads TGCGCCAGCAGCCAAGAAGCAGGCAGGGGGTCACCCCTCCACTTT.

The rearrangement links TRBV7-6 to TRBJ2-7, with 7 positions matching TRBD2. With 5 bases clipped from V and 4 bases from J, the junction kept 11 bases outside the gene matches. In germline, CDR1 is SGHVS, CDR2 FNYEAQ. The CDR3 extends over 15 amino acids. The CDR3 loop reads CASSLTSVRGYEQYF. As DNA, the CDR3 is TGTGCCAGCAGCCTCACTAGCGTAAGGGGTTACGAGCAGTACTTC.

This sequence joins TRBV27 and TRBJ2-7; D gene ambiguous. Trimming cost V 6 bases and J 0 bases, with 12 bases left between them. The CDR3 contains 14 residues. Per germline, CDR1 MNHEY and CDR2 SMNVEV (reference sequence). CDR3 sequence reads: CASRDSFTSYEQYF. CDR3 in DNA: TGTGCCAGCAGAGACTCTTTTACCTCCTACGAGCAGTACTTC.

V gene TRBV13 combines with J gene TRBJ2-1, with 12 bases fitting TRBD2. Germline V lookup: CDR1 PRHDT, CDR2 FYEKMQ (reference sequence). V gave up 6 bases and J gave up 3 bases; unmatched junction bases: 3. The CDR3 extends over 15 amino acids. The CDR3 loop is CASSLLAGGYNEQFF. The DNA for the CDR3 is TGTGCCAGCAGTCTACTAGCGGGAGGCTACAATGAGCAGTTCTTC.

This clone came up once. The V call is TRBV11-2, the J call TRBJ2-7, with a tentative D call TRBD2 (5 bases). There are 15 residues in the CDR3. CDR1 and CDR2 from the germline V gene are SGHAT and FQNNGV. The V end lost 3 bases, the J end lost 0 bases, and 12 bases lay between the germline ends. CDR3 sequence (DNA): TGTGCCAGCAGCTTTAACCAGCGGCCCTCCTACGAGCAGTACTTC. Amino acids: CASSFNQRPSYEQYF.

The sample holds one count of this clone. This chain uses TRBV5-1 with TRBJ1-4, with 9 bases that match TRBD1. The CDR3 is 14 residues long. Germline V gene sequence: CDR1 SGHRS, CDR2 YFSETQ. V shed 3 bases and J 8 bases; nucleotides not matched to a gene: 5. The CDR3 reads CASSWDREAEKLFF. The CDR3, as DNA: TGCGCCAGCAGCTGGGACAGGGAGGCGGAAAAACTGTTTTTT.

J is TRBJ2-7 and V is TRBV6-1, with TRBD2 identical over 9 bases. Trimming removed 6 bases from V and 7 bases from J; junction bases left unmatched: 7. CDR1 MNHNS and CDR2 SASEGT come from the germline V gene. The CDR3 sequence is 13 residues long. The CDR3 reads CASRWTSAKEQYF. The CDR3 region has the DNA TGTGCCAGCAGATGGACTAGCGCCAAGGAGCAGTACTTC.

The CDR3 protein is CASSVEGTPSYEQYF. The CDR3 bases are TGTGCCAGCAGCGTAGAGGGGACACCATCCTACGAGCAGTACTTC. This chain links TRBV9 with TRBJ2-7; D is perhaps TRBD1 (6 bases). The CDR3 has 15 amino acids. Trimming stripped 0 bases from V and 1 base from J, with 11 bases between. From germline, CDR1 is SGDLS and CDR2 YYNGEE.

The chain is built from TRBV5-4 and TRBJ2-3; 7 bases line up with TRBD2. CDR3 length: 17 residues. Losses at the gene ends were 0 bases for V and 3 bases for J; bases not matched to a gene: 10. CDR1 is SGHNT and CDR2 is YYREEE in the germline V gene (reference sequence). The CDR3 sequence: CASSLVRGGSKTDTQYF. The DNA for the CDR3 is TGTGCCAGCAGCTTGGTGAGGGGCGGGAGTAAGACAGATACGCAGTATTTT.

The J gene is TRBJ2-7, the V gene TRBV5-6; 14 bases align to TRBD2. J gave up 9 bases and V 0 bases, and 8 bases lay outside the gene matches. Germline assignment: CDR1 SGHDT and CDR2 YYEEEE. The CDR3 contains 16 residues. CDR3 bases: TGTGCCAGCAGCTTGGGTAGGGGACTAGCGGGAGTGGGGCAGTACTTC. This gives the protein CASSLGRGLAGVGQYF.

The chain links TRBV18 to TRBJ2-5; 9 bases are shared with TRBD1. This CDR3 contains 13 residues. The junction had 5 bases not matched to a gene; V was cut back by 10 bases and J by 2 bases. CDR1 is KGHSH and CDR2 is LQKENI in the germline V gene. The CDR3 loop is CATTGTGQETQYF. The CDR3 nucleotides read TGTGCCACAACCGGGACAGGGCAAGAGACCCAGTACTTC. Using reference TRBV18 and TRBJ2-5 for the parts outside the CDR3, the full variable domain is NAGVMQNPRHLVRRRGQEARLRCSPMKGHSHVYWYRQLPEEGLKFMVYLQKENIIDESGMPKERFSAEFPKEGPSILRIQQVVRGDSAAYFCATTGTGQETQYFGPGTRLLVL.

The chain employs TRBV11-2 and TRBJ2-1; 9 nucleotides agree with TRBD2. The J segment lost 9 bases and the V segment lost 2 bases, leaving 11 bases of the junction unmatched. The CDR3 spans 16 residues. From germline, CDR1 is SGHAT and CDR2 FQNNGV. CDR3 protein: CASSLTAGLAFTEQFF. CDR3 nucleotides: TGTGCCAGCAGCTTAACCGCGGGACTAGCCTTTACTGAGCAGTTCTTC.

V is TRBV7-2 and J is TRBJ2-1; 11 positions match TRBD2. With V trimmed by 5 bases and J by 6 bases, 6 bases remained unmatched. The CDR3 consists of 15 residues. CDR1 SGHTA and CDR2 FQGNSA come from the germline V gene. In nucleotides, the CDR3 is TGTGCCAGCAGCCGTACTAGCGGGAGCGCCAATGAGCAGTTCTTC. Translated: CASSRTSGSANEQFF.